Listed below are T cell receptor beta chains from one sample, sequenced in a study of blood T cell repertoires in COVID-19. Profiling relied on immunoSEQ multiplex PCR, and the TCRdb table lists in-frame clones only, not all of them. The profile covers 150,000 to 200,000 clones, with 82% appearing a single time and about 8.4% taken by the ten largest. Sequencing used peripheral blood. The receptors here all came from a woman between 70 and 85 years old with acute or convalescent COVID-19. The CDR3 runs from the conserved cysteine through the conserved F or W. Fields, in order: clone size, D gene, V gene, J gene, CDR3 protein, CDR3 DNA. The D gene is left open where the match is weak. Size is omitted from some rows. Given values are once, few, many or a class for expanded clones.

-	TRBD1	TRBV6-5	TRBJ1-5	CASKLRQGLNQPQHF	TGTGCCAGCAAATTACGACAGGGACTCAATCAGCCCCAGCATTTT
-	TRBD1	TRBV5-6	TRBJ1-2	CASSLTRNRGFLYTF	TGTGCCAGCAGCTTGACTAGGAACAGGGGGTTTCTCTACACCTTC
-	-	TRBV6-5	TRBJ2-7	CASRRGSLSYEQYF	TGTGCCAGCCGACGGGGATCCCTCTCCTACGAGCAGTACTTC
-	-	TRBV10-2	TRBJ2-5	CASSESRETQYF	TGCGCCAGCAGTGAGTCGAGGGAGACCCAGTACTTC
few	-	TRBV7-7	TRBJ2-2	CASTQAVNTGELFF	TGTGCCAGCACCCAGGCAGTGAACACCGGGGAGCTGTTTTTT
-	-	TRBV7-9	TRBJ2-3	CASSLEGDSTDTQYF	TGTGCCAGCAGCTTAGAGGGGGACAGCACAGATACGCAGTATTTT
-	-	TRBV15	TRBJ1-4	CATSRDPGQWNEKLFF	TGTGCCACCAGCAGAGATCCCGGACAGTGGAATGAAAAACTGTTTTTT
-	-	TRBV19	TRBJ1-1	CASSMGRNTEAFF	TGTGCCAGTAGTATGGGGCGGAACACTGAAGCTTTCTTT
-	-	TRBV7-2	TRBJ1-4	CASSLVRGVGEKLFF	TGTGCCAGCAGCTTAGTACGGGGAGTGGGGGAAAAACTGTTTTTT
-	TRBD2	TRBV28	TRBJ2-3	CASPPGGGGGPFWTDTQYF	TGTGCCAGCCCTCCGGGGGGGGGCGGGGGCCCCTTCTGGACAGATACGCAGTATTTT
-	TRBD1	TRBV12-5	TRBJ2-5	CASVRTTKDRGKETQYF	TGTGCTAGTGTGCGCACCACCAAGGACAGGGGAAAAGAGACCCAGTACTTC
few	-	TRBV20-1	TRBJ2-1	CSTYPGGEQFF	TGCTCGACTTACCCCGGGGGTGAGCAGTTCTTC
-	-	TRBV5-6	TRBJ1-1	CASSVGAGVAPEAFF	TGTGCCAGCAGCGTGGGGGCAGGGGTGGCGCCTGAAGCTTTCTTT
few	-	TRBV7-9	TRBJ2-3	CASSPRPGPTTDTQYF	TGTGCCAGCAGCCCCCGCCCGGGTCCGACGACAGATACGCAGTATTTT
-	TRBD1	TRBV7-9	TRBJ2-7	CASSQPGQGGPNYEQYF	TGTGCCAGCAGCCAGCCGGGACAGGGAGGCCCTAATTACGAGCAGTACTTC
few	TRBD1	TRBV6-6	TRBJ1-1	CASSYQTGVLNTEAFF	TGTGCCAGCAGCTACCAGACAGGGGTCCTGAACACTGAAGCTTTCTTT
-	-	TRBV6-1	TRBJ1-6	CASSEDRINSPLHF	TGTGCCAGCAGTGAAGACAGAATAAATTCACCCCTCCACTTT
-	TRBD1	TRBV6-5	TRBJ1-6	CASSPATGPNSPLHF	TGTGCCAGCAGCCCCGCGACAGGGCCTAATTCACCCCTCCACTTT
-	-	TRBV30	TRBJ2-6	CAWSRRQTLSGANVLTF	TGTGCCTGGAGCCGGCGACAGACTCTCTCTGGGGCCAACGTCCTGACTTTC
-	TRBD2	TRBV10-3	TRBJ2-5	CAISESGAGGLQETQYF	TGTGCCATCAGTGAGTCGGGGGCGGGGGGTCTCCAAGAGACCCAGTACTTC
-	TRBD1	TRBV2	TRBJ2-2	CASSPSPGQGNTGELFF	TGTGCCAGCAGTCCTTCTCCCGGACAGGGGAACACCGGGGAGCTGTTTTTT
-	TRBD1	TRBV2	TRBJ1-1	CASSGGQGKTEAFF	TGTGCCAGCAGTGGCGGACAGGGTAAAACTGAAGCTTTCTTT
-	-	TRBV2	TRBJ2-1	CASSESLDRTEDNEQFF	TGTGCCAGCAGTGAATCCCTCGATCGGACAGAGGACAATGAGCAGTTCTTC
-	-	TRBV28	TRBJ2-2	CASGRGADTGELFF	TGTGCCAGCGGACGGGGGGCCGACACCGGGGAGCTGTTTTTT
-	TRBD1	TRBV10-3	TRBJ2-3	CAISDGQGRDTQYF	TGTGCCATCAGTGACGGACAGGGACGAGATACGCAGTATTTT
-	-	TRBV19	TRBJ1-1	CASSKRLILNTEAFF	TGTGCCAGTAGTAAGAGGCTAATTCTGAACACTGAAGCTTTCTTT
-	TRBD1	TRBV19	TRBJ1-2	CASSMWGQLYGYTF	TGTGCCAGTAGTATGTGGGGACAGCTCTATGGCTACACCTTC
-	-	TRBV27	TRBJ1-1	CASSSLPFSDTEAFF	TGTGCCAGCAGTTCCCTTCCCTTTAGCGACACTGAAGCTTTCTTT
many	-	TRBV19	TRBJ1-1	CASSLGSNTEAFF	TGTGCCAGTAGTCTCGGGTCGAACACTGAAGCTTTCTTT
few	-	TRBV27	TRBJ2-7	CASRVTGGSGYEQYF	TGTGCCAGCAGAGTCACAGGAGGGTCGGGCTACGAGCAGTACTTC
-	-	TRBV19	TRBJ1-6	CASKQNNNSPLHF	TGTGCCAGTAAACAGAATAATAATTCACCCCTCCACTTT
-	TRBD2	TRBV29-1	TRBJ2-5	CSARLAGYLQETQYF	TGCAGCGCACGACTAGCGGGGTACCTCCAAGAGACCCAGTACTTC
-	TRBD2	TRBV3-1/TRBV3-2	TRBJ2-1	CASSQQTGGSLNEQFF	TGTGCCAGCAGCCAGCAGACTGGCGGGAGCCTCAATGAGCAGTTCTTC
-	-	TRBV15	TRBJ2-1	CATSRDAGGNEQFF	TGTGCCACCAGCAGAGATGCCGGGGGTAATGAGCAGTTCTTC
-	TRBD1	TRBV5-1	TRBJ1-4	CASSLLGQPNEKLFF	TGCGCCAGCAGCTTGCTGGGACAGCCCAATGAAAAACTGTTTTTT
-	-	TRBV2	TRBJ1-5	CASSEGEALLGQPQHF	TGTGCCAGCAGTGAGGGGGAGGCCCTTCTCGGTCAGCCCCAGCATTTT
-	TRBD1	TRBV6-5	TRBJ1-6	CASSSSRDRATPLHF	TGTGCCAGCAGTTCCAGCCGGGACAGGGCTACACCCCTCCACTTT
-	-	TRBV9	TRBJ1-3	CASSKDPDSWDTIYF	TGTGCCAGCAGCAAAGACCCAGACTCTTGGGACACCATATATTTT
few	TRBD2	TRBV15	TRBJ2-4	CATSSRRGELAKNIQYF	TGTGCCACCAGCTCACGGCGGGGGGAACTAGCCAAAAACATTCAGTACTTC
-	-	TRBV6-5	TRBJ1-1	CASRDTGSRNTEAFF	TGTGCCAGCAGGGATACAGGGTCGAGGAACACTGAAGCTTTCTTT